Following are 12 T cell receptor beta chains from one sample sequenced in a study of chemoradiotherapy in HPV16-positive cancers. Here immunoSEQ multiplex PCR was the method, and the copy in TCRdb shows in-frame clones only, minus some. Of about 20,000 clones listed, 73% are singletons. Sampling was performed from a patient who underwent chemoradiotherapy. These receptors all stem from a human donor with HPV-associated anogenital cancer.

CDR3 sequence: CASSLRPQGNTEAFF. For the CDR3, the DNA is TGTGCCAGCAGCTTAAGGCCACAGGGCAACACTGAAGCTTTCTTT. The rearrangement joins TRBV7-3 to TRBJ1-1; tentative D call: TRBD1 (6 bases). This CDR3 has 15 amino acids. V lost 1 base and J 2 bases, leaving 11 bases between the germline ends. The germline CDR1 and CDR2 sequences are SGHTA and FQGTGA.

V gene TRBV30 combines with J gene TRBJ2-1; possibly TRBD2 for D (5 bases). V lost 2 bases, J lost 0 bases, and 11 bases lay in between. Germline lookup yields CDR1 GTSNPN and CDR2 SVGIG (reference sequence). The length of the CDR3 is 15 residues. The CDR3 protein is CAWSPGLRSYNEQFF. Here the CDR3 DNA reads TGTGCCTGGAGTCCCGGACTCCGCTCCTACAATGAGCAGTTCTTC. Looking up the rest from reference TRBV30 and TRBJ2-1 gives the full variable domain: SQTIHQWPATLVQPVGSPLSLECTVEGTSNPNLYWYRQAAGRGLQLLFYSVGIGQISSEVPQNLSASRPQDRQFILSSKKLLLSDSGFYLCAWSPGLRSYNEQFFGPGTRLTVL.

This clone showed up just a few times. CDR3 nucleotides: TGTGCCAGCAGAAACCCTGGGGGCAATCAGCCCCAGCATTTT. As protein: CASRNPGGNQPQHF. The chain has TRBV6-1 and TRBJ1-5; D remains ambiguous. Trimming pared 6 bases from V and 2 bases from J, leaving 11 bases between. Germline lookup yields CDR1 MNHNS and CDR2 SASEGT. This CDR3 contains 14 residues.

The chain combines TRBV18 with TRBJ2-1; D is possibly TRBD1 (5 bases). Looked up from germline, CDR1 is KGHSH and CDR2 is LQKENI. This CDR3 has 16 residues. The germline V and J ends were trimmed by 3 bases and 5 bases, with 17 bases remaining between them. CDR3 sequence (DNA): TGTGCCAGCTCACCCTACAGGACGGTGGCGGACAATGAGCAGTTCTTC. This codes for CASSPYRTVADNEQFF.

V usage is TRBV13 and J usage is TRBJ1-3, with 7 nucleotides matching TRBD1. The CDR3 spans 15 residues. The V gene end was trimmed by 6 bases and the J gene end by 0 bases; junction bases not matched to a gene: 5. CDR1 and CDR2 from the germline V gene are PRHDT and FYEKMQ (reference sequence). This CDR3 is CASSYRGRSGNTIYF. The CDR3 region has the DNA TGTGCCAGCAGTTACAGGGGCCGCTCTGGAAACACCATATATTTT.

The gene calls are TRBV15 and TRBJ1-3, with D perhaps TRBD1 (6 bases). The CDR3 totals 16 residues. V was trimmed by 3 bases and J by 2 bases, leaving 14 bases between them. In germline, CDR1 is LNHNV, CDR2 YYDKDF (reference sequence). CDR3 sequence: CATSRTGSAAGNTIYF. CDR3 DNA sequence: TGTGCCACCAGCAGGACAGGCTCAGCGGCTGGAAACACCATATATTTT.

The chain combines TRBV28 with TRBJ2-7; 8 bases match TRBD1. The V segment lost 5 bases and the J segment 2 bases; nucleotides outside the gene matches: 11. This CDR3 is built from 16 residues. Germline assignment: CDR1 MDHEN and CDR2 SYDVKM. The CDR3 is CASSLGQGGYPYEQYF. The DNA of the CDR3 is TGTGCCAGCAGTCTAGGACAGGGCGGTTACCCCTACGAGCAGTACTTC.

The genes are TRBV27 and TRBJ2-5; tentatively, D is TRBD1 (5 bases). V lost 1 base, J lost 2 bases, and 14 bases lay in between. The germline CDR1 and CDR2 sequences are MNHEY and SMNVEV (reference sequence). The CDR3 consists of 16 residues. CDR3 bases: TGTGCCAGCAGTTTATTAGGGGCAGGGATGCAAGAGACCCAGTACTTC. This encodes CASSLLGAGMQETQYF.

The genes are TRBV10-1 and TRBJ2-7, with 10 positions matching TRBD1. The V gene end was trimmed by 3 bases and the J gene end by 0 bases; junction bases not matched to a gene: 2. The germline V gene has CDR1 WNHNN and CDR2 SYGVQD (reference sequence). This CDR3 is built from 15 residues. The CDR3 DNA reads TGCGCCAGCAGTGACCGGACAGGGGGCTCCTACGAGCAGTACTTC. It encodes CASSDRTGGSYEQYF.

The chain recombines TRBV6-5 with TRBJ1-1; 7 bases match TRBD1. J gave up 5 bases and V 5 bases, and 8 bases lay outside the gene matches. Germline values: CDR1 MNHEY, CDR2 SVGAGI. The CDR3 runs to 14 residues. The CDR3 DNA reads TGTGCCAGCAGTCTTGACAGGGTCCGAACTGAAGCTTTCTTT. As protein: CASSLDRVRTEAFF.

V and J are TRBV7-6 and TRBJ2-7, with a tentative D call TRBD1 (6 bases). V was clipped by 3 bases and J by 9 bases, with 18 bases between them. Germline V gene sequence: CDR1 SGHVS, CDR2 FNYEAQ. This CDR3 contains 14 residues. CDR3 in DNA: TGTGCCAGCAGCTTGGGGTTACAGGGAAGCGGGCAGTACTTC. The encoded protein is CASSLGLQGSGQYF.

This chain joins TRBV6-4 and TRBJ2-3, with D unclear. Germline-derived CDR1 and CDR2 are MRHNA and SNTAGT. Trimming cost V 6 bases and J 0 bases, with 10 bases left between them. The CDR3 length is 14 residues. In DNA form, the CDR3 reads TGTGCCAGCAGCCCGGCGGCTAGCACAGATACGCAGTATTTT. It codes for CASSPAASTDTQYF.